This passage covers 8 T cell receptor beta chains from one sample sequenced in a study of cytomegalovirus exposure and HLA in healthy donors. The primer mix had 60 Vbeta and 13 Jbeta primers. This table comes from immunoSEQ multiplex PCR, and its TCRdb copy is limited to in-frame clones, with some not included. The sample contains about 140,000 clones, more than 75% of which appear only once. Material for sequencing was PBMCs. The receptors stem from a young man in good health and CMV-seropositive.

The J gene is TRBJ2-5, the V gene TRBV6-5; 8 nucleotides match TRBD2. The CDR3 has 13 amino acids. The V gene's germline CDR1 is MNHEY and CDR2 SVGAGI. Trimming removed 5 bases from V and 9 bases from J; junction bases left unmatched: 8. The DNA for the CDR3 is TGTGCCAGCAGTACCGGACTAGCTGTGGCCCAGTACTTC. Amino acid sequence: CASSTGLAVAQYF.

This CDR3 reads CASTGKRELTHEQYF. CDR3 in DNA: TGTGCCAGCACCGGAAAACGGGAGCTCACCCACGAGCAGTACTTC. J is TRBJ2-7 and V is TRBV28; perhaps TRBD2 as D (6 bases). The V gene lost 7 bases and the J gene lost 5 bases, with 21 bases spanning the gap. Per germline, CDR1 MDHEN and CDR2 SYDVKM. This CDR3 has 15 amino acids.

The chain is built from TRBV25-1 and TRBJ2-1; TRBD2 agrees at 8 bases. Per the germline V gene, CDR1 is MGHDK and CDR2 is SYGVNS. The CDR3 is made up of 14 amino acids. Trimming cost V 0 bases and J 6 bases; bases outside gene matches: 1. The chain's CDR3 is CASSEYTSGNEQFF. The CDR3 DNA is TGTGCCAGCAGTGAATATACTAGCGGCAATGAGCAGTTCTTC.

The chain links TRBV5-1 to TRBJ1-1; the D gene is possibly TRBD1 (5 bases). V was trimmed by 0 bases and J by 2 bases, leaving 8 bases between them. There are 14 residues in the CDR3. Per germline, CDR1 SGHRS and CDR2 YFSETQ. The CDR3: CASSLATVNTEAFF. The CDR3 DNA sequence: TGCGCCAGCAGCTTGGCGACAGTCAACACTGAAGCTTTCTTT.

This chain's CDR3 is CASSIDPGLRNTEAFF. CDR3 nucleotide sequence: TGTGCCAGTAGTATAGACCCGGGACTGAGGAACACTGAAGCTTTCTTT. V and J are TRBV19 and TRBJ1-1; a weak D match, TRBD1 (5 bases). The germline V gene has CDR1 LNHDA and CDR2 SQIVND (reference sequence). Deletions cut 0 bases from V and 1 base from J, with 12 bases between. The CDR3 has 16 amino acids. Supplemented by reference TRBV19 and TRBJ1-1, the full variable domain reads DGGITQSPKYLFRKEGQNVTLSCEQNLNHDAMYWYRQDPGQGLRLIYYSQIVNDFQKGDIAEGYSVSREKKESFPLTVTSAQKNPTAFYLCASSIDPGLRNTEAFFGQGTRLTVV.

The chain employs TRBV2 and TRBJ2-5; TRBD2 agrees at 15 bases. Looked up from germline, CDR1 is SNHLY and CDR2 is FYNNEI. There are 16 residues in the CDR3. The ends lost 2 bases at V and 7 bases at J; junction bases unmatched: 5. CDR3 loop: CASSESGLAGGGTQYF. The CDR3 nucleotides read TGTGCCAGCAGTGAATCGGGACTAGCGGGAGGTGGGACCCAGTACTTC.

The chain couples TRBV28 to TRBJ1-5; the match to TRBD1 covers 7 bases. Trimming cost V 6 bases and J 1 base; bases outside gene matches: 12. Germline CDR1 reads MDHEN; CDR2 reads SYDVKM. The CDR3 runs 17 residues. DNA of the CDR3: TGTGCCAGCAGGGGGGACAGTGGGGGAAGGAGCAATCAGCCCCAGCATTTT. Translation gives CASRGDSGGRSNQPQHF.

This CDR3 reads CASSDGAGGEETQYF. The CDR3 DNA is TGTGCCAGCAGTGACGGGGCAGGGGGCGAGGAGACCCAGTACTTC. The chain joins TRBV6-4 to TRBJ2-5; 8 bases align to TRBD1. Trimming at V came to 2 bases and at J to 5 bases, leaving 7 bases not matched to a gene. The CDR3 totals 15 residues. Germline V gene lookup returns CDR1 MRHNA and CDR2 SNTAGT.